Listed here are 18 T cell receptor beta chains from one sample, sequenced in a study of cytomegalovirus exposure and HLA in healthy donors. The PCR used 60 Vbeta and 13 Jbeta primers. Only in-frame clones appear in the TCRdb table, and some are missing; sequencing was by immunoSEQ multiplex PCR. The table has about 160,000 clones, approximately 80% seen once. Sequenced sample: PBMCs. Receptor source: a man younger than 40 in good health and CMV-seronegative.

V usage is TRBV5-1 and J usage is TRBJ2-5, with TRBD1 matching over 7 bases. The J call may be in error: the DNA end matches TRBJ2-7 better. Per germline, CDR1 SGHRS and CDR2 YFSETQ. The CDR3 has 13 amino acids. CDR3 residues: CASSWDSSYEQYF. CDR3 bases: TGCGCCAGCAGCTGGGACAGTTCCTACGAGCAGTACTTC.

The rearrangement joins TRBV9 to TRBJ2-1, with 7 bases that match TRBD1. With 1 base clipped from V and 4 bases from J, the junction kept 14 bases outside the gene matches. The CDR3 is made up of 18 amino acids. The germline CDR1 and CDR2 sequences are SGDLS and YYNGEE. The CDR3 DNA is TGTGCCAGCAGCGTATCCCGGAGGAAGGGGGCAGGATACAATGAGCAGTTCTTC. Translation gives CASSVSRRKGAGYNEQFF.

CDR3 coding DNA: TGTGCCAGCAGCTTAAGTGGGGGGTTTGCAGATACGCAGTATTTT. Amino acid sequence: CASSLSGGFADTQYF. The chain has TRBV7-8 and TRBJ2-3; D might be TRBD2 (6 bases). CDR3 length: 15 amino acids. V shed 2 bases and J shed 4 bases, with 13 bases lying between them. Per the germline V gene, CDR1 is SGHVS and CDR2 is FQNEAQ.

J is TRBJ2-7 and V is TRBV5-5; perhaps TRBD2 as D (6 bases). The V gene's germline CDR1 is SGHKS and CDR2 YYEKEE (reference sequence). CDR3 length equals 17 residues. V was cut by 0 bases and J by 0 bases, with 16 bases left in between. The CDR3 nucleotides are TGTGCCAGCAGCTTGGACGGCCCCGGGGGTCTCTCCTACGAGCAGTACTTC. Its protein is CASSLDGPGGLSYEQYF.

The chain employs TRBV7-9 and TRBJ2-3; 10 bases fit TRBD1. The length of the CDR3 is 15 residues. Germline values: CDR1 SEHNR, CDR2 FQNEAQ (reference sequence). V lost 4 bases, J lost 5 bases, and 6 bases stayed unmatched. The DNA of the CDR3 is TGTGCCAGCAGCTCCCGACAGGGGGCAAAAGATACGCAGTATTTT. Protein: CASSSRQGAKDTQYF. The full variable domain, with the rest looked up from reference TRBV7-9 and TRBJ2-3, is DTGVSQNPRHKITKRGQNVTFRCDPISEHNRLYWYRQTLGQGPEFLTYFQNEAQLEKSRLLSDRFSAERPKGSFSTLEIQRTEQGDSAMYLCASSSRQGAKDTQYFGPGTRLTVL.

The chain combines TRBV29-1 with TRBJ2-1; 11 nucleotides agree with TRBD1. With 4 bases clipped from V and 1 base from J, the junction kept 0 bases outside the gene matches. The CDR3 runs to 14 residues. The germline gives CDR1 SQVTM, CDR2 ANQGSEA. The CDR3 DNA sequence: TGCAGCGTTGGGGACAGGGGGTCCTACAATGAGCAGTTCTTC. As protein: CSVGDRGSYNEQFF.

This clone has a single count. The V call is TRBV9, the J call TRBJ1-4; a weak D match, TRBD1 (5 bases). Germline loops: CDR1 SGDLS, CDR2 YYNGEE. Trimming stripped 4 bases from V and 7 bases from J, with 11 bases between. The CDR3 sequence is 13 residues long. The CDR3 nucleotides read TGTGCCAGCAGCCCCCGCGGGACTGAAAAACTGTTTTTT. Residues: CASSPRGTEKLFF.

CDR3 nucleotides: TGTGCCAGCAGCTCACTAGCGGGGGGGATAGATGAGCAGTTCTTC. This translates into CASSSLAGGIDEQFF. The V gene is TRBV7-3, the J gene TRBJ2-1; 13 bases agree with TRBD2. This CDR3 has 15 residues. V gave up 4 bases and J gave up 8 bases; unmatched junction bases: 5. Germline V CDR1 and CDR2: SGHTA, FQGTGA.

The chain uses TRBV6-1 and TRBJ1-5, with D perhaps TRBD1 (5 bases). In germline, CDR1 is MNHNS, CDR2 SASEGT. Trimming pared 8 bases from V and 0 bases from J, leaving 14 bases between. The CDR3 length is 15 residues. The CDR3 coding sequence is TGTGCCAGCTCTGACGGGGGGACTAGCAATCAGCCCCAGCATTTT. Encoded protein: CASSDGGTSNQPQHF.

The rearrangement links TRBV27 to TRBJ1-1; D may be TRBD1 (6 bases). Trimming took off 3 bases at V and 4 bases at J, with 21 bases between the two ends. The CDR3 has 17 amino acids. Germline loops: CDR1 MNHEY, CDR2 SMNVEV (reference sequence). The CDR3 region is CASSFRGPGVAFTEAFF. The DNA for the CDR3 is TGTGCCAGCAGTTTTCGTGGACCAGGGGTTGCCTTCACTGAAGCTTTCTTT.

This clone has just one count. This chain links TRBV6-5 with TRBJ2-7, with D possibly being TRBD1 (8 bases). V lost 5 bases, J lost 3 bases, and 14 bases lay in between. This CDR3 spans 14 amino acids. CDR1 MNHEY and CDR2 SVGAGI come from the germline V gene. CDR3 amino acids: CASSPTGEGYEQYF. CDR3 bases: TGTGCCAGCAGTCCGACAGGGGAGGGCTACGAGCAGTACTTC.

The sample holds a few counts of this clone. CDR3 sequence reads: CSVEYGMGQHF. The CDR3 coding sequence is TGCAGCGTTGAGTACGGGATGGGTCAGCATTTT. This sequence joins TRBV29-1 and TRBJ1-5; D unresolved. Per germline, CDR1 SQVTM and CDR2 ANQGSEA. This CDR3 contains 11 residues. V was pared by 3 bases and J by 13 bases, with 13 bases between.

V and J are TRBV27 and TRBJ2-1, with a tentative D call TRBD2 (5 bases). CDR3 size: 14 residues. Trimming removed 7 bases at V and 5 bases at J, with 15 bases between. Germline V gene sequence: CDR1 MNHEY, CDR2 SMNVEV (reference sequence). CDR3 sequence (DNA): TGTGCCAGCACGGAGGTGTCGGCGAACAATGAGCAGTTCTTC. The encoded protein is CASTEVSANNEQFF.

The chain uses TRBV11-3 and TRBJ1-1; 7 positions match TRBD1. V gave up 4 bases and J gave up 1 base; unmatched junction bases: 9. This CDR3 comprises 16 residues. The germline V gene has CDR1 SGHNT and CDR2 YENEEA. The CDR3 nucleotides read TGTGCCAGCAGCTCCGACAGGGCGGGTGCGAACACTGAAGCTTTCTTT. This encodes CASSSDRAGANTEAFF.

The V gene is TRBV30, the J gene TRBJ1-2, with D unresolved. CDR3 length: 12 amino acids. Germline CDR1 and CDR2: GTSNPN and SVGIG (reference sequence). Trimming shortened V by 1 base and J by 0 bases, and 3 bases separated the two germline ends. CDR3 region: CAWSGTNYGYTF. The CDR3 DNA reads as TGTGCCTGGAGTGGTACTAACTATGGCTACACCTTC.

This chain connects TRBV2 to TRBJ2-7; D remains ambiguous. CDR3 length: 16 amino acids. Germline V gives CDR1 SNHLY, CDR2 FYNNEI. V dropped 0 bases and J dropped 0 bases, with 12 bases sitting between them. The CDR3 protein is CASSEANSRSSYEQYF. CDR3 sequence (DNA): TGTGCCAGCAGTGAAGCCAACAGCCGATCCTCCTACGAGCAGTACTTC. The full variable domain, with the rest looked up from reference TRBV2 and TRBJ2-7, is EPEVTQTPSHQVTQMGQEVILRCVPISNHLYFYWYRQILGQKVEFLVSFYNNEISEKSEIFDDQFSVERPDGSNFTLKIRSTKLEDSAMYFCASSEANSRSSYEQYFGPGTRLTVT.

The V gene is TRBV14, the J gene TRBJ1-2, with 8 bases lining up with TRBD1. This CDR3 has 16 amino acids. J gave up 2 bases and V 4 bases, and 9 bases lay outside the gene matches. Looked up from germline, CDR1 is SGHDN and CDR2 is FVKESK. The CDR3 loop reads CASSPLHRGANYGYTF. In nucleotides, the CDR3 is TGTGCCAGCAGCCCCCTCCACAGGGGGGCAAACTATGGCTACACCTTC.

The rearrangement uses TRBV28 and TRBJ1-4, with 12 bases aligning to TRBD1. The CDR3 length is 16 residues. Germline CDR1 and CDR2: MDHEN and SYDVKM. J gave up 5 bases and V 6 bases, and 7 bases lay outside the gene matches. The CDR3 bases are TGTGCCAGCAGCTCCGGGACAGGGGGCGGGAATGAAAAACTGTTTTTT. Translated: CASSSGTGGGNEKLFF.